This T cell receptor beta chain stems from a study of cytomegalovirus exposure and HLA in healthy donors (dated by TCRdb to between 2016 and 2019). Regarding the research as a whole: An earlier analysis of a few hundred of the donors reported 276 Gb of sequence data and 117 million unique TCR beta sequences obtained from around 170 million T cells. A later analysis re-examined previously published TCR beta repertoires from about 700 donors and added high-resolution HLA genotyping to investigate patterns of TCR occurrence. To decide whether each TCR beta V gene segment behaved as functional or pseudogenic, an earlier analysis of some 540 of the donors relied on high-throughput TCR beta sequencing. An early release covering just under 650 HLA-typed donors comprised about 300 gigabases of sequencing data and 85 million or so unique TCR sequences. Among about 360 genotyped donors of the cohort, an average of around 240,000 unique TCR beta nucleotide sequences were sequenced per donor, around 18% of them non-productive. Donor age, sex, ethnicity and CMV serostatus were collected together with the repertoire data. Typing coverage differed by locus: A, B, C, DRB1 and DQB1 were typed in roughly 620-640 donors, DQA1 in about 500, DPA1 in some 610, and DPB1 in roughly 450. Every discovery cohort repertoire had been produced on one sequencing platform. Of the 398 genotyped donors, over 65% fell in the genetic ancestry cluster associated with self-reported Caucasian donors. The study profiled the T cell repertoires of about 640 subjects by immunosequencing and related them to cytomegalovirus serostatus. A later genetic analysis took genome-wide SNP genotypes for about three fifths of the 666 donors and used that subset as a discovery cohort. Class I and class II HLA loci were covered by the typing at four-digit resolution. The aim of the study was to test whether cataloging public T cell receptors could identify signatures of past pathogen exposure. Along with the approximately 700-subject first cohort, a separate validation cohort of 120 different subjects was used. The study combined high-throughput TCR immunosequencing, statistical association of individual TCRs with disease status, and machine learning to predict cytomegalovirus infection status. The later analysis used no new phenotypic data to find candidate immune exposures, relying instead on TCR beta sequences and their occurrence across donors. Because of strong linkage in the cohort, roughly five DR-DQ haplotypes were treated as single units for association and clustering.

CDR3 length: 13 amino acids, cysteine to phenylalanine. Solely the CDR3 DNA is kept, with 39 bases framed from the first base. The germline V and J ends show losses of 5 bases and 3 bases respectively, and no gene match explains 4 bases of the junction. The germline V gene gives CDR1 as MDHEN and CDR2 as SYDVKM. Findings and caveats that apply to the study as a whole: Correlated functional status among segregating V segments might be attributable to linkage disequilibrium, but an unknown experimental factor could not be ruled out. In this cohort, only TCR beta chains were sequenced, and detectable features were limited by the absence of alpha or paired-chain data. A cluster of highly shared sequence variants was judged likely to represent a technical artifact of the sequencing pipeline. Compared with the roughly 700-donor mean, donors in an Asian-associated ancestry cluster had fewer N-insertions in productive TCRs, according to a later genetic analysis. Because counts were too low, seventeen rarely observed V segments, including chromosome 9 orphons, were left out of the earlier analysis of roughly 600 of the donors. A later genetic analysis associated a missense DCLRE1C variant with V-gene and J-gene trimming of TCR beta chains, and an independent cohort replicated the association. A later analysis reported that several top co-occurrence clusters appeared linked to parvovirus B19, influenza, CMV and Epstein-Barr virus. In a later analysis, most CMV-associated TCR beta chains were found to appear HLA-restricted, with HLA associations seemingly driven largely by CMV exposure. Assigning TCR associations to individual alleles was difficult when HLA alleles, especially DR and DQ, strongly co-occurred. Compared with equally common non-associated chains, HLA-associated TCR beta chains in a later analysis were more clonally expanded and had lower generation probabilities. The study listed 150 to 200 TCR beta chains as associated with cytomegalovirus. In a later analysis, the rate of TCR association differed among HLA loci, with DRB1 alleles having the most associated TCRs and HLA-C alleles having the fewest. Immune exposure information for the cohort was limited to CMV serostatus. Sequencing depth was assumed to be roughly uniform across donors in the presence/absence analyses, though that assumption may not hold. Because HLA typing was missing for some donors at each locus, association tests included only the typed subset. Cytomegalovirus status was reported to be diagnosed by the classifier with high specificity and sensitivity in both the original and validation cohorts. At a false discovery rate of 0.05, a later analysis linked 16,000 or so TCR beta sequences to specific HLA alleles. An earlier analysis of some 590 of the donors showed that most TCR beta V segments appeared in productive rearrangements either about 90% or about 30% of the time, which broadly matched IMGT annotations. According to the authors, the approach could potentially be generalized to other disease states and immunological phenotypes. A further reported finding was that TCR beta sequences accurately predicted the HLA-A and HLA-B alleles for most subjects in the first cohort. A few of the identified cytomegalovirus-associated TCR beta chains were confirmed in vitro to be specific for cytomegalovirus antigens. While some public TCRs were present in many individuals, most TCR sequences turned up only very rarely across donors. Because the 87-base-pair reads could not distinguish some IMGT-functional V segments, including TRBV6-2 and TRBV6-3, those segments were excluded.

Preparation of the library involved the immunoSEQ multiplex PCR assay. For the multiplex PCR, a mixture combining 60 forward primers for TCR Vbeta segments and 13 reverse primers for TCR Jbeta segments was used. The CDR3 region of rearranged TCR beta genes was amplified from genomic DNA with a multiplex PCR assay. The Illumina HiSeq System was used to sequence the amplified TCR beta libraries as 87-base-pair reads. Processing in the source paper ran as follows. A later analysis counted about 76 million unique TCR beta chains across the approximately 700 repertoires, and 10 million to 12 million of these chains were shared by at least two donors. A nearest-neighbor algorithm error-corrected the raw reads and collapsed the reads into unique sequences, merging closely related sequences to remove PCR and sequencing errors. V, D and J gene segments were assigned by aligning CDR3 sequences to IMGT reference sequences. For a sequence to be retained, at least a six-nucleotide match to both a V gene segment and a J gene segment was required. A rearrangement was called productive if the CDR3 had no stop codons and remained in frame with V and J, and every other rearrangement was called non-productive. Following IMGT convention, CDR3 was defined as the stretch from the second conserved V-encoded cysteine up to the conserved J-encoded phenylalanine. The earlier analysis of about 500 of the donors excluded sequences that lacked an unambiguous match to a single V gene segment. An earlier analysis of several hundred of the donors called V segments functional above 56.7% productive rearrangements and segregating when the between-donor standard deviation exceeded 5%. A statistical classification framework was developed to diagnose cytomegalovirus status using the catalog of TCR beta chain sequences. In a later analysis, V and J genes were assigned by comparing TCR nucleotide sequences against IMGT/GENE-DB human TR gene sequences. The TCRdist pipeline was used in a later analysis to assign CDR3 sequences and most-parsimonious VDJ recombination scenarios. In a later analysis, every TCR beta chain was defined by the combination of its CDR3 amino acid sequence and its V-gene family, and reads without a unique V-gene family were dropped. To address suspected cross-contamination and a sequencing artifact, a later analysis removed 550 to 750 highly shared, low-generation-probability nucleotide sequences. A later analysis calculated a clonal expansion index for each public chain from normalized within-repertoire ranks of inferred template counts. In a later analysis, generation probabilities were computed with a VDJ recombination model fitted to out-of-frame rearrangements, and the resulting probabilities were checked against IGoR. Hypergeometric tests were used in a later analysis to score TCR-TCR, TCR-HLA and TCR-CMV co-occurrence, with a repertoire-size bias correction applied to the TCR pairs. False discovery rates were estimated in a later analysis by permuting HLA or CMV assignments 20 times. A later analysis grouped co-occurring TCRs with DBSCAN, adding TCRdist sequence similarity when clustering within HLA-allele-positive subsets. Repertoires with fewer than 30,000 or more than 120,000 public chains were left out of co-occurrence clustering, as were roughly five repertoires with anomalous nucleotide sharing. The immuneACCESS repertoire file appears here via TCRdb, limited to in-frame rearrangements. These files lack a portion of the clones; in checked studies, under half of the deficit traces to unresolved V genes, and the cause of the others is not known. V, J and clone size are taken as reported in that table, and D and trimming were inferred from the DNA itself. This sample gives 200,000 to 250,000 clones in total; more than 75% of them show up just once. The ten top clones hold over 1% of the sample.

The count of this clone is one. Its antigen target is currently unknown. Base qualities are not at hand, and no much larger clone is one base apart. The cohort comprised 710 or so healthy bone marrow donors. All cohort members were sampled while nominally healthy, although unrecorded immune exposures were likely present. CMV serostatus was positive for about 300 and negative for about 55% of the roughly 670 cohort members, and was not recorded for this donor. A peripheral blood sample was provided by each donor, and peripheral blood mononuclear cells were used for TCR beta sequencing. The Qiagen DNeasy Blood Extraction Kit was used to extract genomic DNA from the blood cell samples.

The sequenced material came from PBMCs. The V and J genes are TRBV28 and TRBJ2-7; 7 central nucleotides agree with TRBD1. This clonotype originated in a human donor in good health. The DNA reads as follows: TGTGCCAGCAGTGACCACAGGGGCTACGAGCAGTACTTC. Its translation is CASSDHRGYEQYF.